The 9 T cell receptor beta chains in this list originate from one sample, sequenced in a study of identical twins. Each CDR3 protein is one row after TCRdb ran MiXCR on the 5' RACE reads. The sample includes about 690,000 distinct CDR3 sequences, roughly 6% seen only once; the top ten take 1.5% to 2%. Material for sequencing was naive T cells sorted from blood. Source of these receptors: a man aged 18 to 29 in good health.

The table lists this clonotype with many counts. This rearrangement joins TRBV28 to TRBJ1-5; D uncertain. CDR1 and CDR2 from the germline V gene are MDHEN and SYDVKM. V lost 3 bases and J lost 0, with 9 bases in between. The CDR3 sequence is 15 residues long. Here the CDR3 DNA reads TGTGCCAGCAGTTTGCACCCCTCTAGCAATCAGCCCCAGCATTTT. Translated, it gives CASSLHPSSNQPQHF.

At least ten counts were recorded for this clonotype. This chain joins TRBV20-1 and TRBJ1-2; no clear D gene. The CDR3 spans 11 residues. The germline CDR1 and CDR2 sequences are DFQATT and SNEGSKA (reference sequence). V lost 3 bases to trimming and J lost 5 bases, with 7 bases between them. The CDR3 here is CSASIGYGYTF. The CDR3, as DNA: TGCAGTGCTAGTATAGGATATGGCTACACCTTC.

In its sample, this clonotype was seen many times. This chain connects TRBV5-1 to TRBJ2-1, with D perhaps matching TRBD1 or TRBD2 (5 bases each). CDR1 is SGHRS, CDR2 YFSETQ, per germline. This CDR3 spans 15 amino acids. Trimming took off 4 bases at V and 0 bases at J, with 11 bases between the two ends. This CDR3 is CASSHGTPSYNEQFF. The CDR3 bases are TGCGCCAGCAGCCACGGGACCCCCTCCTACAATGAGCAGTTCTTC. Variable domain in full (rest from reference TRBV5-1 and TRBJ2-1): KAGVTQTPRYLIKTRGQQVTLSCSPISGHRSVSWYQQTPGQGLQFLFEYFSETQRNKGNFPGRFSGRQFSNSRSEMNVSTLELGDSALYLCASSHGTPSYNEQFFGPGTRLTVL.

The chain employs TRBV29-1 and TRBJ2-3; possibly TRBD2 for D (6 bases). Trimming stripped 7 bases from V and 2 bases from J, with 16 bases between. Germline V lookup: CDR1 SQVTM, CDR2 ANQGSEA. The CDR3 contains 14 residues. CDR3: CSAVGGLPTDTQYF. The CDR3 bases are TGCAGCGCTGTCGGAGGGCTTCCCACAGATACGCAGTATTTT.

This clonotype was counted a single time. This chain connects TRBV2 to TRBJ2-7, with 9 bases aligning to TRBD2. With V trimmed by 4 bases and J by 0 bases, 13 bases remained unmatched. Germline CDR1 and CDR2: SNHLY and FYNNEI. The CDR3 length is 18 residues. CDR3 residues: CASSVVASGISGSYEQYF. The CDR3, as DNA: TGTGCCAGCAGTGTGGTGGCTAGCGGGATTTCCGGCTCCTACGAGCAGTACTTC.

This clonotype has just a few counts. This rearrangement joins TRBV6-1 to TRBJ1-5, with 10 bases fitting TRBD1. Germline V gene sequence: CDR1 MNHNS, CDR2 SASEGT. This CDR3 has 16 amino acids. V lost 1 base to trimming and J lost 4 bases; unmatched junction nucleotides: 4. CDR3 protein: CASSEGRTGGNQPQHF. The CDR3 coding sequence is TGTGCCAGCAGTGAAGGCCGGACAGGGGGAAATCAGCCCCAGCATTTT.

The chain carries TRBV30 and TRBJ1-2; TRBD1 matches 7 bases. Germline V lookup: CDR1 GTSNPN, CDR2 SVGIG (reference sequence). This CDR3 contains 12 residues. Trimming took 2 bases from V and 8 from J; bases not matched to a gene: 5. CDR3 coding DNA: TGTGCCTGGAGTTGGCAGGGGGGGGGCTACACCTTC. Its protein product is CAWSWQGGGYTF.

The chain joins TRBV4-3 to TRBJ2-2, with D possibly matching TRBD2 (7 bases). The CDR3 spans 17 residues. The germline V gene has CDR1 LGHNA and CDR2 YSLEER. Trimming took 3 bases from V and 4 from J, leaving 18 bases between them. CDR3 residues: CASSQAPRGAGTGELFF. CDR3 nucleotide sequence: TGCGCCAGCAGCCAGGCCCCCCGGGGGGCTGGCACCGGGGAGCTGTTTTTT.

This clonotype was counted many times. CDR3 in amino acids: CAISELSGRAGNEQFF. As DNA, the CDR3 is TGTGCCATCAGTGAGTTGAGCGGGAGGGCCGGCAATGAGCAGTTCTTC. The rearrangement uses TRBV10-3 and TRBJ2-1; 10 bases are a match to TRBD2. Germline CDR1 ENHRY, CDR2 SYGVKD. The CDR3 has 16 amino acids. V was clipped by 1 base and J by 6 bases; unmatched bases: 6.